The T cell receptor beta chain under discussion was sequenced for a study of beta chain features in type 1 diabetes. This clone was observed a few times. Its antigen is not identified. Sequenced material consisted of expressed TCRB transcripts (all of the isolated RNA was reverse transcribed). Data came from immunoSEQ multiplex PCR; TCRdb stores just in-frame clones and leaves some out. The table records about 150,000 clones, about a tenth of them present only once. Markers CD45RO/CCR7/CD25/CD127/CD95/CD27 served to sort CD4+ naive, central memory, regulatory and stem cell-like memory cells. Notes on the study in general: The similarity of naive, central memory and Treg TCRB repertoires appeared greater among patients than among healthy donors. In every one of the four CD4+ subsets, TCRB CDR3s were moderately but significantly shorter in Type 1 diabetes patients. Small HLA sub-analyses could not settle whether HLA shapes TCRB rearrangement. Equally in patients and controls, PCR might preferentially amplify shorter templates.

CDR1 and CDR2 (germline): SEHNR, FQNEAQ (reference sequence). V gave up 0 bases and J gave up 2 bases, with 12 bases separating them. This CDR3 contains 16 residues. The source of this sequence is a man younger than 45 with type 1 diabetes. Material: central memory CD4+ T cells from blood. J is TRBJ2-3 and V is TRBV7-9, with TRBD2 as a possible D gene (6 bases). The CDR3 loop is CASSLARGSYTDTQYF. For the CDR3, the DNA is TGTGCCAGCAGCTTAGCGCGGGGCAGCTACACAGATACGCAGTATTTT.